This record covers a single TCR beta chain. Its antigen is still unknown. Base-call qualities are not available, and no considerably larger clone is one nucleotide away. The CDR3 runs 16 amino acids, cysteine and phenylalanine included. Only the CDR3 portion is preserved as DNA: 48 bases, with reading frame beginning at the first base. V drops 1 base and J drops 1 base, leaving 14 bases in between. The germline V gene gives CDR1 as SGHTA and CDR2 as FQGNSA. The data were obtained in a study of PD-L1 blockade in urothelial cancer (dated by TCRdb to between 2016 and 2019). Concerning the study at large: Every patient began therapy at some point between 2014 and 2015 and was given atezolizumab 1,200 mg intravenously every 3 weeks. About 90% of the roughly 30 patients were males with bladder-origin urothelial cancer, and about 65% of the roughly 30 reported a prior smoking history. An ECOG performance status of 0 or 1 was recorded for the patients, and 0 to 3 prior chemotherapy regimens had been received by the patients. Blood samples were analyzed at two time points: 3 weeks after treatment start (second dose) and 6 weeks after treatment start. A median of about 140,000 T cells and 80,000 to 95,000 unique TCRs was obtained from blood samples, and a median clonality of approximately 0.08 was observed. The study, an exploratory multi-omic analysis, examined somatic, immune and clinical correlates of response to PD-L1 blockade with atezolizumab in urothelial cancer. TCR sequencing covered pretreatment tumor samples and matched, serially collected peripheral blood taken before and after atezolizumab treatment. Durable clinical benefit meant progression-free survival longer than 6 months, and TCR features were also tested against progression-free and overall survival. In the same patients who had TCR sequencing, pretreatment tumors also underwent whole exome sequencing and RNA sequencing. About 10 patients achieved durable clinical benefit and about 19 did not. Pretreatment blood TCR-seq was available for nearly 30 patients, at least one posttreatment blood collection was obtained for around 25 patients, and tumor TCR-seq was available for around 25 patients.

Read against the paper, the sample's time point label means: peripheral blood 6 weeks after treatment start. The cohort comprised 30 or so patients with locally advanced or metastatic urothelial carcinoma treated at Memorial Sloan Kettering on a trial protocol. Peripheral blood mononuclear cells were collected from each patient pretreatment and during treatment, giving between 1 and 8 total time points per patient. The Qiagen DNeasy Blood extraction kit was used to purify genomic DNA from total PBMCs and from tumor samples. PBMCs were collected pretreatment and during treatment, and were isolated and stored as previously described. Summary of the overall study and its limitations: Greater expansion of tumor-associated TCR clones in peripheral blood 3 weeks after the start of treatment was observed in patients with durable benefit (n of about 20, p = 0.022). A pretreatment peripheral blood TCR clonality below the median was linked to improved progression-free and overall survival. Because of the small sample size (n of about 29) and the many exploratory analyses performed, the results are intended to be regarded as hypothesis-generating.

Synthetic TCR analog templates were spiked into each PCR to estimate absolute template abundance from read counts. The immunoSEQ assay used bias-controlled V and J gene primers to amplify TCRbeta CDR3 regions from genomic DNA. Sequencing of rearranged TCRbeta segments was performed at approximately 20X coverage. The original pipeline was this. Sequencing errors were corrected by clustering and CDR3s were annotated against IMGT to assign V, D and J genes. Only productive TCRbeta rearrangements were used in downstream analyses, excluding out-of-frame or stop-codon sequences. To compute clonality, Shannon entropy was normalized by the log of the number of unique productive sequences and then subtracted from one. Fisher's exact test with Benjamini-Hochberg correction, using a cutoff of adjusted p below 0.01, was how clones that differed between time points or between blood and tumor were identified. TCRdb mirrors the immuneACCESS table, restricted to in-frame sequences. Some clones are absent from its copies; in checked studies, under half trace to an unresolved V gene, and the reason for the others is unknown. From that table come the V and J calls and clone size; the DNA was used to work out D and trimming. The sample table contains 65,000 to 85,000 clones; only one count was recorded for approximately 90% of them. Around 0.9% of the sample is in the top ten clones.

The source material was PBMCs, sampled around atezolizumab (anti-PD-L1) treatment. The clonotype comes from a woman over 75 with urothelial cancer. This chain is built from TRBV7-2 and TRBJ2-7, and possibly TRBD2, on 6 matching bases. The DNA reads as follows: TGTGCCAGCAGCTTAGTCTTCGGGACTGCTTCCTACGAGCAGTACTTC. Translated, it gives CASSLVFGTASYEQYF.